The 26 T cell receptor beta chains given below trace back to one sample, sequenced in a study of blood T cells in healthy people across ages. Alongside a J-beta primer mix, a sample-barcoded 5' primer served in a second PCR lasting about 6 to 11 cycles. A single record per CDR3 protein comes from TCRdb applying MiXCR to the 5' RACE reads. The repertoire has 760,000 or so distinct CDR3 sequences, about 25% of them found once; the top ten carry around 9.2%. Separately, the same data were catalogued under a study of T cells of mothers and their children.

Sequencing was done on a sample of blood. The receptors originated from a boy younger than 18 in good health.

The chain has TRBV28 and TRBJ1-4, with a tentative D call TRBD1 (5 bases). V lost 3 bases, J lost 6 bases, and 8 bases lay in between. CDR1 is MDHEN and CDR2 is SYDVKM in the germline V gene. The CDR3 contains 13 residues. The CDR3 reads CASSLGQDEKLFF. The CDR3 nucleotides are TGTGCCAGCAGTTTGGGGCAAGATGAAAAACTGTTTTTT.

CDR3 amino acids: CASSLLGGSNEQYF. As DNA, the CDR3 is TGTGCCAGCAGTTTATTGGGAGGTTCGAACGAGCAGTACTTC. This chain links TRBV28 with TRBJ2-7; tentative D call: TRBD2 (6 bases). The V gene's germline CDR1 is MDHEN and CDR2 SYDVKM. This CDR3 contains 14 residues. The ends were cut back, 1 base at V and 5 bases at J, with 12 bases in the middle.

V and J are TRBV5-1 and TRBJ1-2; D gene unclear. This CDR3 contains 14 residues. Germline V gene data show CDR1 as SGHRS and CDR2 as YFSETQ. Trimming left V 1 base short and J 5 bases short, with 12 bases between. The CDR3 coding sequence is TGCGCCAGCAGCTTGACGGAGCCGACGTATGGCTACACCTTC. Translating gives CASSLTEPTYGYTF.

This clonotype has more than one count but fewer than ten. The chain carries TRBV19 and TRBJ2-7; 10 bases are a match to TRBD1. With 3 bases clipped from V and 2 bases from J, the junction kept 1 base outside the gene matches. The length of the CDR3 is 14 residues. Germline CDR1 reads LNHDA; CDR2 reads SQIVND (reference sequence). The CDR3 protein is CASSIDRGPYEQYF. The CDR3, as DNA: TGTGCCAGTAGTATCGACAGGGGGCCCTACGAGCAGTACTTC.

The chain links TRBV5-5 to TRBJ1-4, with D possibly matching TRBD1 (6 bases). V was cut by 1 base and J by 10 bases, with 11 bases left in between. This CDR3 has 13 amino acids. Germline-derived CDR1 and CDR2 are SGHKS and YYEKEE (reference sequence). The CDR3: CASSLTGSLKLFF. For the CDR3, the DNA is TGTGCCAGCAGCTTGACAGGGAGTTTAAAACTGTTTTTT.

This clonotype was found a few times. The J gene is TRBJ2-5, the V gene TRBV3-1, with 10 bases matching TRBD2. J was trimmed by 2 bases and V by 4 bases; bases with no gene match: 4. The germline V gene has CDR1 LGHDT and CDR2 YNNKEL (reference sequence). The CDR3 is 15 residues long. CDR3 DNA: TGTGCCAGCAGCCCGACTAGCGGGTGGCAAGAGACCCAGTACTTC. Translation: CASSPTSGWQETQYF.

This clonotype was seen only a few times. The chain couples TRBV9 to TRBJ2-5; D not resolved. The DNA end is more similar to TRBJ2-7, so the J call may be wrong. Germline V gene lookup returns CDR1 SGDLS and CDR2 YYNGEE. The CDR3 loop spans 14 amino acids. The CDR3 DNA reads TGTGCCAGCAGCGTAGAGTCACAGTACTACGAGCAGTACTTC. It translates to CASSVESQYYEQYF.

The chain uses TRBV14 and TRBJ2-3, with TRBD1 matching over 8 bases. Germline trimming cut 4 bases from V and 2 bases from J; bases unmatched to any gene: 11. The germline gives CDR1 SGHDN, CDR2 FVKESK. This CDR3 region has 17 residues. The CDR3 sequence is CASSPDGQGISTDTQYF. CDR3 in DNA: TGTGCCAGCAGCCCCGACGGACAGGGCATTTCCACAGATACGCAGTATTTT.

CDR3 sequence (DNA): TGTGCCATCAGTGAGGACTACTCACAGGGGGCGAGTGATGGCTACACCTTC. Amino acid sequence: CAISEDYSQGASDGYTF. This chain links TRBV10-3 with TRBJ1-2; 9 bases are shared with TRBD1. With 2 bases clipped from V and 6 bases from J, the junction kept 13 bases outside the gene matches. The CDR3 consists of 17 residues. Per germline, CDR1 ENHRY and CDR2 SYGVKD.

The chain links TRBV5-1 to TRBJ2-6; TRBD2 aligns across 7 bases. Germline values: CDR1 SGHRS, CDR2 YFSETQ. The CDR3 runs to 17 residues. Germline trimming cut 4 bases from V and 1 base from J; bases unmatched to any gene: 8. CDR3 in amino acids: CASSPRGDSSGANVLTF. The DNA for the CDR3 is TGCGCCAGCAGCCCCCGGGGGGACTCTTCTGGGGCCAACGTCCTGACTTTC.

This clonotype was counted between two and nine times. V and J are TRBV28 and TRBJ2-4; D remains ambiguous. Germline CDR1 and CDR2: MDHEN and SYDVKM. The CDR3 loop spans 14 amino acids. V was pared by 7 bases and J by 0 bases, with 10 bases between. CDR3 amino acids: CASTQSLAKNIQYF. CDR3 bases: TGTGCCAGCACGCAGTCTCTAGCCAAAAACATTCAGTACTTC.

The chain carries TRBV28 and TRBJ2-1, with TRBD2 matching 7 bases. The CDR3 is 18 amino acids. Germline V gives CDR1 MDHEN, CDR2 SYDVKM. The ends lost 3 bases at V and 3 bases at J; junction bases unmatched: 14. The CDR3 DNA follows: TGTGCCAGCAGTTTCCTACCCGGACTAGAATTTAACTACAATGAGCAGTTCTTC. Residues: CASSFLPGLEFNYNEQFF.

This clonotype was recorded a few times. The chain employs TRBV29-1 and TRBJ1-1, with D unclear. CDR1 SQVTM and CDR2 ANQGSEA come from the germline V gene. Trimming left V 7 bases short and J 2 bases short, with 11 bases between. The CDR3 loop spans 12 amino acids. The CDR3 sequence is CSAEDGNTEAFF. The DNA of the CDR3 is TGCAGCGCCGAGGACGGTAACACTGAAGCTTTCTTT.

This clonotype was picked up a small number of times. The CDR3 loop is CASLRDASSYNSPLHF. The CDR3 DNA sequence: TGTGCCAGCCTCCGGGACGCCAGCTCCTATAATTCACCCCTCCACTTT. The chain joins TRBV28 to TRBJ1-6; D is perhaps TRBD1 (5 bases). V lost 8 bases, J lost 0 bases, and 14 bases lay in between. Germline CDR1 is MDHEN and CDR2 is SYDVKM. There are 16 residues in the CDR3.

This clonotype came up a few times. The V and J genes are TRBV10-3 and TRBJ2-5; D is unclear. The germline gives CDR1 ENHRY, CDR2 SYGVKD. The CDR3 has 11 amino acids. V gave up 6 bases and J gave up 7 bases, with 9 bases separating them. The CDR3 nucleotides read TGTGCCATCAGGGAATCCGGGACCCAGTACTTC. Amino acids: CAIRESGTQYF.

V is TRBV15 and J is TRBJ1-5, with D hard to call. The CDR3 extends over 15 amino acids. Germline V gene data show CDR1 as LNHNV and CDR2 as YYDKDF (reference sequence). V was clipped by 0 bases and J by 5 bases, with 11 bases between them. CDR3 sequence (DNA): TGTGCCACCAGCAGAGAAGGTTTGGGTCATCAGCCCCAGCATTTT. Residues: CATSREGLGHQPQHF.

The sample holds a few counts of this clonotype. V gene TRBV20-1 combines with J gene TRBJ2-3; D is ambiguous. The CDR3 is made up of 16 amino acids. The V gene's germline CDR1 is DFQATT and CDR2 SNEGSKA (reference sequence). Trimming stripped 5 bases from V and 2 bases from J, with 20 bases between. In DNA, the CDR3 is TGCAGTGCTGCAGTACCGGAGCTAGAAGTCACAGATACGCAGTATTTT. Amino acid sequence: CSAAVPELEVTDTQYF.

The V call is TRBV6-6, the J call TRBJ2-5; a weak D match, TRBD2 (6 bases). Germline CDR1 is MNHNY and CDR2 is SVGAGI (reference sequence). The CDR3 consists of 15 residues. V was cut by 5 bases and J by 1 base, with 14 bases left in between. CDR3 amino acids: CASSTPGDSQETQYF. The CDR3 nucleotides read TGTGCCAGCAGTACCCCGGGGGATTCCCAAGAGACCCAGTACTTC.

This clonotype was observed a few times. The CDR3 bases are TGCAGTGCCGGACCTCAAGAGACCCAGTACTTC. Translated, it gives CSAGPQETQYF. The J gene is TRBJ2-5, the V gene TRBV20-1; no clear D gene. This CDR3 is built from 11 residues. The germline CDR1 and CDR2 sequences are DFQATT and SNEGSKA (reference sequence). The ends were cut back, 6 bases at V and 2 bases at J, with 7 bases in the middle.

The gene calls are TRBV7-2 and TRBJ1-5, with D uncertain. Germline V CDR1 and CDR2: SGHTA, FQGNSA. The CDR3 is 15 residues long. Trimming took off 5 bases at V and 3 bases at J, with 14 bases between the two ends. CDR3: CASSAPGWNNQPQHF. The CDR3 region has the DNA TGTGCCAGCAGCGCCCCGGGGTGGAACAATCAGCCCCAGCATTTT.

The chain joins TRBV5-1 to TRBJ2-7; TRBD2 agrees at 10 bases. V gave up 0 bases and J gave up 5 bases; unmatched junction bases: 8. This CDR3 has 16 residues. Germline CDR1 is SGHRS and CDR2 is YFSETQ. For the CDR3, the DNA is TGCGCCAGCAGCTTGGCCCCTAGCGGGAGAAGGGACGAGCAGTACTTC. This encodes CASSLAPSGRRDEQYF.

There are a few counts of this clonotype. The rearrangement joins TRBV7-2 to TRBJ2-1, with D possibly TRBD1 on 10 matching bases. V lost 4 bases and J 13 bases, leaving 35 bases between the germline ends. CDR3 length equals 19 residues. CDR1 and CDR2 (germline): SGHTA, FQGNSA. The CDR3 coding sequence is TGTGCCAGCAGCTGGCGGGACAGGGGTCGGAAAATAGCGGGGGCTCGACAGTTCTTC. Its protein product is CASSWRDRGRKIAGARQFF.

This chain joins TRBV12-3 or TRBV12-4 and TRBJ1-1; no firm D call. The CDR3 is 12 amino acids. Trimming stripped 6 bases from V and 6 bases from J, with 11 bases between. The CDR3 DNA follows: TGTGCCAGCAGGCAGACGGATGCTGAAGCTTTCTTT. This codes for CASRQTDAEAFF.

V is TRBV10-3 and J is TRBJ1-3; 8 bases align to TRBD1. V trimming: 7 bases; J trimming: 3 bases; junction bases outside the gene matches: 17. Germline V CDR1 and CDR2: ENHRY, SYGVKD. CDR3 length: 18 residues. CDR3 sequence (DNA): TGTGCCATCACCGTGGGACAGGATGGGATGAGTCGTGGAAACACCATATATTTT. Protein product: CAITVGQDGMSRGNTIYF.

The V gene is TRBV18, the J gene TRBJ2-2, with 7 bases that match TRBD1. Trimming cost V 2 bases and J 5 bases; bases outside gene matches: 5. The CDR3 has 15 residues. Per germline, CDR1 KGHSH and CDR2 LQKENI. CDR3 in DNA: TGTGCCAGCTCACCAAGGGACAGTGTTACCGGGGAGCTGTTTTTT. This gives the protein CASSPRDSVTGELFF.

V usage is TRBV4-2 and J usage is TRBJ1-1; 7 bases fit TRBD1. Germline values: CDR1 LGHNA, CDR2 YNFKEQ. CDR3 length equals 14 residues. V lost 6 bases and J lost 5; bases outside the gene matches: 9. CDR3 coding DNA: TGTGCCAGCAGACCCGAGACAGGGCCAACTGAAGCTTTCTTT. Translated: CASRPETGPTEAFF.